A selection of T cell receptor beta chains follows, all from one sample in a study of cytomegalovirus exposure and HLA in healthy donors. Here immunoSEQ multiplex PCR was the method, and the copy in TCRdb shows in-frame clones only, minus some. Found here are 65,000 to 75,000 clones, approximately 94% of them singletons; the top ten hold approximately 3%. Material for sequencing was PBMCs. The source is a woman between 18 and 29 years old in good health and CMV-seropositive. The CDR3 runs from the conserved cysteine through the conserved F or W. Each record gives: V gene, D gene, clone size, J gene, CDR3 protein, CDR3 DNA. The D gene is left open where the match is weak. Some rows have no size entry. The others give once, few or many, or a class for an expanded clone.

V gene: TRBV5-4
D gene: .
clone size: .
J gene: TRBJ2-7
CDR3 protein: CASSFGETQSYEQYF
CDR3 DNA: TGTGCCAGCAGCTTTGGGGAGACGCAGTCCTACGAGCAGTACTTC

V gene: TRBV6-1
D gene: .
clone size: .
J gene: TRBJ2-5
CDR3 protein: CASNQGRKTQYF
CDR3 DNA: TGTGCCAGCAATCAGGGTAGGAAGACCCAGTACTTC

V gene: TRBV11-2
D gene: .
clone size: .
J gene: TRBJ2-7
CDR3 protein: CASSQGGEEQYF
CDR3 DNA: TGTGCCAGCAGTCAAGGCGGGGAAGAGCAGTACTTC

V gene: TRBV5-8
D gene: .
clone size: .
J gene: TRBJ1-1
CDR3 protein: CASRFRLAEAFF
CDR3 DNA: TGTGCCAGCAGGTTTCGCCTAGCTGAAGCTTTCTTT

V gene: TRBV18
D gene: .
clone size: .
J gene: TRBJ2-1
CDR3 protein: CASSPQGYGVNEQFF
CDR3 DNA: TGTGCCAGCTCACCCCAGGGGTACGGGGTCAATGAGCAGTTCTTC

V gene: TRBV28
D gene: .
clone size: .
J gene: TRBJ2-7
CDR3 protein: CASSDRQYEQYF
CDR3 DNA: TGTGCCAGCAGTGATCGCCAGTACGAGCAGTACTTC

V gene: TRBV7-2
D gene: .
clone size: .
J gene: TRBJ2-4
CDR3 protein: CASSSQTPGEIGIQYF
CDR3 DNA: TGTGCCAGCAGCTCCCAGACTCCAGGGGAGATTGGCATTCAGTACTTC

V gene: TRBV5-6
D gene: TRBD1
clone size: .
J gene: TRBJ1-6
CDR3 protein: CASSLVRGLNSPLHF
CDR3 DNA: TGTGCCAGCAGCTTGGTGAGGGGGCTCAATTCACCCCTCCACTTT

V gene: TRBV7-7
D gene: .
clone size: .
J gene: TRBJ1-1
CDR3 protein: CASSPIGVEWAEAFF
CDR3 DNA: TGTGCTAGCAGCCCTATAGGTGTGGAGTGGGCTGAAGCTTTCTTT

V gene: TRBV6-5
D gene: .
clone size: .
J gene: TRBJ2-7
CDR3 protein: CASGLWQGYEQYF
CDR3 DNA: TGTGCCAGCGGCCTGTGGCAGGGATACGAGCAGTACTTC

V gene: TRBV5-1
D gene: TRBD2
clone size: .
J gene: TRBJ2-3
CDR3 protein: CASSPNSGGAQDTQYF
CDR3 DNA: TGCGCCAGCAGCCCTAATAGCGGGGGGGCTCAAGATACGCAGTATTTT

V gene: TRBV7-9
D gene: .
clone size: .
J gene: TRBJ1-1
CDR3 protein: CASSPRFSEAFF
CDR3 DNA: TGTGCCAGCAGCCCCCGGTTCTCTGAAGCTTTCTTT

V gene: TRBV30
D gene: TRBD1
clone size: .
J gene: TRBJ2-2
CDR3 protein: CAWSVRLSQGEELFF
CDR3 DNA: TGTGCCTGGAGTGTACGATTATCGCAGGGGGAGGAGCTGTTTTTT

V gene: TRBV6-1
D gene: .
clone size: .
J gene: TRBJ1-3
CDR3 protein: CASRESQTTPGGNTIYF
CDR3 DNA: TGTGCCAGCAGGGAATCGCAAACCACTCCCGGTGGAAACACCATATATTTT

V gene: TRBV28
D gene: .
clone size: .
J gene: TRBJ1-2
CDR3 protein: CASTQMGTDGYTF
CDR3 DNA: TGTGCCAGCACCCAGATGGGGACTGATGGCTACACCTTC

V gene: TRBV27
D gene: .
clone size: .
J gene: TRBJ2-3
CDR3 protein: CASSSSVTDTQYF
CDR3 DNA: TGTGCCAGCAGTTCCTCGGTCACAGATACGCAGTATTTT

V gene: TRBV5-4
D gene: .
clone size: .
J gene: TRBJ1-2
CDR3 protein: CASSPPSGTGYGYTF
CDR3 DNA: TGTGCCAGCAGCCCCCCTTCCGGGACTGGCTATGGCTACACCTTC

V gene: TRBV15
D gene: .
clone size: once
J gene: TRBJ2-7
CDR3 protein: CATSSGQAYEQYF
CDR3 DNA: TGTGCCACCAGCAGTGGGCAGGCCTACGAGCAGTACTTC

V gene: TRBV29-1
D gene: TRBD1
clone size: .
J gene: TRBJ2-7
CDR3 protein: CSAQGNYEQYF
CDR3 DNA: TGCAGCGCACAGGGGAACTACGAGCAGTACTTC

V gene: TRBV7-2
D gene: .
clone size: .
J gene: TRBJ2-5
CDR3 protein: CASSLLGALETQYF
CDR3 DNA: TGTGCCAGCAGCTTATTAGGAGCGCTTGAGACCCAGTACTTC

V gene: TRBV7-6
D gene: TRBD2
clone size: .
J gene: TRBJ2-1
CDR3 protein: CASSFGTSGSSYNEQFF
CDR3 DNA: TGTGCCAGCAGCTTCGGGACTAGCGGGAGCTCCTACAATGAGCAGTTCTTC

V gene: TRBV7-9
D gene: .
clone size: .
J gene: TRBJ2-2
CDR3 protein: CASSLWVRGTGELFF
CDR3 DNA: TGTGCCAGCAGCTTATGGGTTCGCGGCACCGGGGAGCTGTTTTTT

V gene: TRBV5-1
D gene: .
clone size: .
J gene: TRBJ1-1
CDR3 protein: CASSLTGTNTEAFF
CDR3 DNA: TGCGCCAGCAGCTTGACAGGGACGAACACTGAAGCTTTCTTT

V gene: TRBV28
D gene: TRBD1
clone size: .
J gene: TRBJ1-1
CDR3 protein: CASRRTGTEAFF
CDR3 DNA: TGTGCCAGCAGGCGGACAGGGACTGAAGCTTTCTTT

V gene: TRBV7-2
D gene: TRBD2
clone size: .
J gene: TRBJ2-7
CDR3 protein: CASSLFSSGGIDEQYF
CDR3 DNA: TGTGCCAGCAGCTTATTTTCTTCGGGGGGGATCGACGAGCAGTACTTC

V gene: TRBV6-6
D gene: .
clone size: .
J gene: TRBJ2-2
CDR3 protein: CASSYRGRGAIGELFF
CDR3 DNA: TGTGCCAGCAGTTACCGGGGGAGAGGGGCGATCGGGGAGCTGTTTTTT

V gene: TRBV10-1
D gene: .
clone size: .
J gene: TRBJ2-7
CDR3 protein: CASSDGGAVNEQYF
CDR3 DNA: TGCGCCAGCAGTGATGGCGGGGCGGTTAACGAGCAGTACTTC

V gene: TRBV6-5
D gene: .
clone size: .
J gene: TRBJ2-2
CDR3 protein: CASSPTPDNTGELFF
CDR3 DNA: TGTGCCAGCAGCCCGACTCCCGACAACACCGGGGAGCTGTTTTTT

V gene: TRBV4-2
D gene: TRBD1
clone size: .
J gene: TRBJ1-6
CDR3 protein: CASSQGAGTGYSPLHF
CDR3 DNA: TGTGCCAGCAGCCAAGGGGCCGGGACAGGGTACTCACCCCTCCACTTT

V gene: TRBV28
D gene: TRBD1
clone size: .
J gene: TRBJ1-2
CDR3 protein: CASKGQFNYGYTF
CDR3 DNA: TGTGCCAGTAAGGGACAGTTTAACTATGGCTACACCTTC

V gene: TRBV7-9
D gene: TRBD1
clone size: .
J gene: TRBJ2-7
CDR3 protein: CASSSTGVFPYEQYF
CDR3 DNA: TGTGCCAGCAGCTCCACAGGGGTGTTCCCCTACGAGCAGTACTTC

V gene: TRBV5-4
D gene: TRBD2
clone size: .
J gene: TRBJ2-1
CDR3 protein: CASSSVAGARYNEQFF
CDR3 DNA: TGTGCCAGCAGCTCAGTAGCGGGAGCTCGGTACAATGAGCAGTTCTTC

V gene: TRBV10-3
D gene: TRBD1
clone size: .
J gene: TRBJ1-1
CDR3 protein: CAISGRDSNTEAFF
CDR3 DNA: TGTGCCATCAGTGGCCGGGACAGTAACACTGAAGCTTTCTTT

V gene: TRBV6-6
D gene: .
clone size: .
J gene: TRBJ2-3
CDR3 protein: CASSYGVGVGTDTQYF
CDR3 DNA: TGTGCCAGCAGTTACGGGGTCGGGGTGGGCACAGATACGCAGTATTTT

V gene: TRBV18
D gene: .
clone size: once
J gene: TRBJ2-7
CDR3 protein: CASSRDRAGEQYF
CDR3 DNA: TGTGCCAGCTCACGAGACAGGGCGGGGGAGCAGTACTTC

V gene: TRBV7-6
D gene: TRBD1
clone size: .
J gene: TRBJ2-7
CDR3 protein: CASSTHRGEQYF
CDR3 DNA: TGTGCCAGCAGCACTCACAGGGGCGAGCAGTACTTC

V gene: TRBV4-2
D gene: TRBD1
clone size: .
J gene: TRBJ2-5
CDR3 protein: CASSQDLGTGETQYF
CDR3 DNA: TGTGCCAGCAGCCAAGACCTAGGGACAGGGGAGACCCAGTACTTC

V gene: TRBV21-1
D gene: .
clone size: .
J gene: TRBJ2-7
CDR3 protein: CAPVVRDNEGEQYF
CDR3 DNA: TGTGCCCCGGTAGTCCGGGACAACGAGGGCGAGCAGTACTTC

V gene: TRBV13
D gene: .
clone size: .
J gene: TRBJ2-1
CDR3 protein: CASSLERYNEQFF
CDR3 DNA: TGTGCCAGCAGCTTAGAACGGTACAATGAGCAGTTCTTC

V gene: TRBV5-1
D gene: .
clone size: .
J gene: TRBJ2-2
CDR3 protein: CASSSDFTGELFF
CDR3 DNA: TGCGCCAGCAGCTCGGACTTCACCGGGGAGCTGTTTTTT

V gene: TRBV19
D gene: TRBD2
clone size: .
J gene: TRBJ2-7
CDR3 protein: CASSIGSGTYEQYF
CDR3 DNA: TGTGCCAGTAGTATCGGTAGCGGGACCTACGAGCAGTACTTC

V gene: TRBV30
D gene: .
clone size: .
J gene: TRBJ1-2
CDR3 protein: CAWSVQGGYGYTF
CDR3 DNA: TGTGCCTGGAGTGTACAAGGGGGCTATGGCTACACCTTC